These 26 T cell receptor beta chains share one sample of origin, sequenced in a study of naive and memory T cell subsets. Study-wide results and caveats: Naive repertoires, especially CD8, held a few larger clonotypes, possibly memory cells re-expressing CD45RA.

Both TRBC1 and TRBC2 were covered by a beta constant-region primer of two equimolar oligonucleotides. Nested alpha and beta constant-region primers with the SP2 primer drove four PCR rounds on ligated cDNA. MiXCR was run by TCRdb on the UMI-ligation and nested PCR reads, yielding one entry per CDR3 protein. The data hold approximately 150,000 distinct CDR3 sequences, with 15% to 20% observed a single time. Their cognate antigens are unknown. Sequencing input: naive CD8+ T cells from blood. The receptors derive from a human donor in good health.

The DNA of the CDR3 is TGTGCCAGCAGCTTCCCAATAGCGGGAGGGCCGGGAGATACGCAGTATTTT. This translates into CASSFPIAGGPGDTQYF. The J gene is TRBJ2-3, the V gene TRBV7-9, with 11 bases that match TRBD2. There are 17 residues in the CDR3. V gave up 3 bases and J gave up 5 bases; unmatched junction bases: 10. The germline V gene encodes CDR1 SEHNR and CDR2 FQNEAQ (reference sequence).

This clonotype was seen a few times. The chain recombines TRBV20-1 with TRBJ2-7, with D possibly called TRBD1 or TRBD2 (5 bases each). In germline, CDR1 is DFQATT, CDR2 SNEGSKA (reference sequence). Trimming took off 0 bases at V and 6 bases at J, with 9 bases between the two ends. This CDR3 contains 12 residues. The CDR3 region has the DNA TGCAGTGCTAGAGATCGTGGGACCGAGCAGTACTTC. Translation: CSARDRGTEQYF.

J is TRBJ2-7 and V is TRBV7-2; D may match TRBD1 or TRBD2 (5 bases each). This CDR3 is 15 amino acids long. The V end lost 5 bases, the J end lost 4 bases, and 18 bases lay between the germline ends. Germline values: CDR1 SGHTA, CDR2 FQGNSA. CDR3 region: CASSVPGPELYEQYF. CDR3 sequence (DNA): TGTGCCAGCAGCGTACCGGGACCGGAATTATACGAGCAGTACTTC.

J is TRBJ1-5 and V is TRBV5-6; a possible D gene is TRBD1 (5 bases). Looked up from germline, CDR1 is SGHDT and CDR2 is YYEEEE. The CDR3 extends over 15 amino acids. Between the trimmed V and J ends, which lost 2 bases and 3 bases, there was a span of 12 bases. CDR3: CASSFLGADNQPQHF. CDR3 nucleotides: TGTGCCAGCAGCTTCCTAGGGGCCGACAATCAGCCCCAGCATTTT.

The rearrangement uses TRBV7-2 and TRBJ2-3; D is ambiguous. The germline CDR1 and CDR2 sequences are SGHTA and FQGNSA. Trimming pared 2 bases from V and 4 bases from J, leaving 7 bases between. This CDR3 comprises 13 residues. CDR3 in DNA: TGTGCCAGCAGCTTATACGGATCAGATACGCAGTATTTT. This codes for CASSLYGSDTQYF.

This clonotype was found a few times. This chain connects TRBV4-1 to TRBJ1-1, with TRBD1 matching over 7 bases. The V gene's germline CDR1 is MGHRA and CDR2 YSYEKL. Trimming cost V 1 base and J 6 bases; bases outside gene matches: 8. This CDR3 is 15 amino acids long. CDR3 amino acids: CASSQGGRGGAEAFF. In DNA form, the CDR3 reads TGCGCCAGCAGCCAAGGAGGCAGGGGGGGGGCTGAAGCTTTCTTT.

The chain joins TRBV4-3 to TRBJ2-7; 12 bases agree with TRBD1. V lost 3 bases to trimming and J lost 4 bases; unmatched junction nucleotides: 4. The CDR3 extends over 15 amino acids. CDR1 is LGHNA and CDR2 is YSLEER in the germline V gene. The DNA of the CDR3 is TGCGCCAGCAGCCAGGGGGGACAGGGGGCGTACGAGCAGTACTTC. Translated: CASSQGGQGAYEQYF.

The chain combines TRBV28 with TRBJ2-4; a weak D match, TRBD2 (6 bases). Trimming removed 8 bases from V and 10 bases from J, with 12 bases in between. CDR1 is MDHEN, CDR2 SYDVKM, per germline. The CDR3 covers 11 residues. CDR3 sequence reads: CASGTSGIQYF. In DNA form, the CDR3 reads TGTGCCAGCGGGACTTCAGGGATTCAGTACTTC.

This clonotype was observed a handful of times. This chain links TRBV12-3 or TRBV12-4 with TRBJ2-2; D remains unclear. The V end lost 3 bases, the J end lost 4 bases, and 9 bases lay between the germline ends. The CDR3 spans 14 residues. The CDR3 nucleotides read TGTGCCAGCAGTTTTAGAGAGTTCACCGGGGAGCTGTTTTTT. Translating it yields CASSFREFTGELFF.

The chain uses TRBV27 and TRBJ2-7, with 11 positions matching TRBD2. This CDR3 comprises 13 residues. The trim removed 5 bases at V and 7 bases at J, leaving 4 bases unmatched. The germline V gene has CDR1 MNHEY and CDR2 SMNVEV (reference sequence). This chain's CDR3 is CASSRGLADEQYF. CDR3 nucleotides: TGTGCCAGCAGTAGGGGACTAGCGGATGAGCAGTACTTC.

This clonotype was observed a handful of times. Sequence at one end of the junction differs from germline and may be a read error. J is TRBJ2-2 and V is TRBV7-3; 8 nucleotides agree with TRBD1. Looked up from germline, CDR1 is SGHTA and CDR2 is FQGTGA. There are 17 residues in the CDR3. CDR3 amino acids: CASSLTMGQDYAGELFF. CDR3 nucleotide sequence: TGTGCCAGCAGCCTAACGATGGGACAGGACTACGCCGGGGAGCTGTTTTTT.

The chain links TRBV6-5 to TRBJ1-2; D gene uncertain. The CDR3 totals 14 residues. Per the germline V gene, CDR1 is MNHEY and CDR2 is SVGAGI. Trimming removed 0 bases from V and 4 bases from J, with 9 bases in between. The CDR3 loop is CASSYSWGSYGYTF. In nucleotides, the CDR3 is TGTGCCAGCAGTTACTCGTGGGGTAGCTATGGCTACACCTTC.

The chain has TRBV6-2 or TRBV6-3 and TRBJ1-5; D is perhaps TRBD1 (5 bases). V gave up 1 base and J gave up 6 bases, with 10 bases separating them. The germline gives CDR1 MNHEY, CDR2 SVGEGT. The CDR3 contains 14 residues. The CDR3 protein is CASSYFPQVQPQHF. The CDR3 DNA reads TGTGCCAGCAGTTACTTTCCACAGGTTCAGCCCCAGCATTTT.

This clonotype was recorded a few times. CDR3 protein: CASSSVADRYEQYF. CDR3 DNA sequence: TGTGCCAGCAGCTCAGTAGCGGACCGCTACGAGCAGTACTTC. The gene calls are TRBV7-9 and TRBJ2-7; perhaps TRBD2 as D (6 bases). With 4 bases removed from V and 3 bases from J, the gap between germline ends came to 13 bases. The CDR3 has 14 amino acids. Germline V gene data show CDR1 as SEHNR and CDR2 as FQNEAQ (reference sequence).

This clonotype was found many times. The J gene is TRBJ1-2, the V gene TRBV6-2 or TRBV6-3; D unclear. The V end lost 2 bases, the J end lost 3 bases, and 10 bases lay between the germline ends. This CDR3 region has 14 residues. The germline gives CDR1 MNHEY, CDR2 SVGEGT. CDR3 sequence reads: CASSYLGMDYGYTF. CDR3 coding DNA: TGTGCCAGCAGTTACCTGGGTATGGACTATGGCTACACCTTC.

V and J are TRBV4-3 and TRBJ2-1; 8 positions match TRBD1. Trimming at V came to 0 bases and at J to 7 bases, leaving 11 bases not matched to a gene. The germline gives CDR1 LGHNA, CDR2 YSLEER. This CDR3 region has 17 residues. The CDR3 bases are TGCGCCAGCAGCCAAGACACCGGGACAGGTACTACGAATGAGCAGTTCTTC. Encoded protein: CASSQDTGTGTTNEQFF.

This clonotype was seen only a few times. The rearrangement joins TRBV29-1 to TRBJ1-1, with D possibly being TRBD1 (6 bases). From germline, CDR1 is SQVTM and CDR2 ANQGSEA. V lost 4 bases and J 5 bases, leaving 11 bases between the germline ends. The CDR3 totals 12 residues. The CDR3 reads CSVGRGETEAFF. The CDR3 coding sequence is TGCAGCGTTGGTAGGGGGGAGACTGAAGCTTTCTTT.

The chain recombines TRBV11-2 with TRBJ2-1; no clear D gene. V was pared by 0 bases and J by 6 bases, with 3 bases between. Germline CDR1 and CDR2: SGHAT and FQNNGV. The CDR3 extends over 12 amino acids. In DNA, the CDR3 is TGTGCCAGCAGCTTAGAACGCAATGAGCAGTTCTTC. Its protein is CASSLERNEQFF.

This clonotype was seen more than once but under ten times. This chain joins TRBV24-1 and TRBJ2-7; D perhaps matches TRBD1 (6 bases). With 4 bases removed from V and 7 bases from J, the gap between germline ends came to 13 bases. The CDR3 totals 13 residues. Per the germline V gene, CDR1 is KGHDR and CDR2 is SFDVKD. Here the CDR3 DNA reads TGTGCCACCAGTGAGGACAGCGATGGGGAGCAGTACTTC. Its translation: CATSEDSDGEQYF.

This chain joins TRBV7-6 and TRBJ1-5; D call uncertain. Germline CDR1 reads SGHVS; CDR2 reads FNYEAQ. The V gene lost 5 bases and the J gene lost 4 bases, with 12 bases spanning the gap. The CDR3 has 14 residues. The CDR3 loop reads CASSQDQANQPQHF. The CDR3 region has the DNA TGTGCCAGCAGCCAGGACCAGGCAAATCAGCCCCAGCATTTT.

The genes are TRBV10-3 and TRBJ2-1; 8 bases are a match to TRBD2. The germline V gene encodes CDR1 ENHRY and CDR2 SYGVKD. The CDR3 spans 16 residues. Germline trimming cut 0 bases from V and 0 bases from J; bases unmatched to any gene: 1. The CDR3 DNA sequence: TGTGCCATCAGTGAGTCGGCGGGAGGCTCCTACAATGAGCAGTTCTTC. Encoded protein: CAISESAGGSYNEQFF.

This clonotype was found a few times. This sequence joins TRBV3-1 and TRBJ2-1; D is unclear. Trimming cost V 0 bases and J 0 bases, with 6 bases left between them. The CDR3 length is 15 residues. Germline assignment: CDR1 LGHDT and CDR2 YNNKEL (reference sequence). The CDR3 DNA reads TGTGCCAGCAGCCAAGACCCAACCTCCTACAATGAGCAGTTCTTC. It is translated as CASSQDPTSYNEQFF.

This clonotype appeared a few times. The CDR3 is CASSLWGAEAFF. DNA of the CDR3: TGTGCCAGCAGCCTCTGGGGCGCCGAAGCTTTCTTT. The chain joins TRBV28 to TRBJ1-1; tentative D call: TRBD1 (5 bases). Germline CDR1 and CDR2: MDHEN and SYDVKM. The CDR3 length is 12 residues. The germline V and J ends were trimmed by 6 bases and 8 bases, with 13 bases remaining between them.

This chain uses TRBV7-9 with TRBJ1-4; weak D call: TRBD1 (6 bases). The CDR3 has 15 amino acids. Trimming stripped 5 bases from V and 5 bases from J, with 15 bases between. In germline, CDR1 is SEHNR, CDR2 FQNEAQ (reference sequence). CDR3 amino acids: CASSTSGQLNEKLFF. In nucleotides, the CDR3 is TGTGCCAGCAGCACCTCCGGACAGTTAAATGAAAAACTGTTTTTT.

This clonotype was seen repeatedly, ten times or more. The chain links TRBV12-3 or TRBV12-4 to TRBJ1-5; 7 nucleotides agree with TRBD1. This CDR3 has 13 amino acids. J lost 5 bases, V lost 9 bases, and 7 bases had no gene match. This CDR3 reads CASGQAKDQPQHF. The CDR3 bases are TGTGCCAGTGGACAGGCTAAAGATCAGCCCCAGCATTTT.

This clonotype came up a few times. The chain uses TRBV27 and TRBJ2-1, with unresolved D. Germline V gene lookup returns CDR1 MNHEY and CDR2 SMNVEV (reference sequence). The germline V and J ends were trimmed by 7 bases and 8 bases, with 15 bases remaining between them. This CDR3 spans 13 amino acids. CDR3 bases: TGTGCCAGCACTGTTACTGGGGTGGATGAGCAGTTCTTC. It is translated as CASTVTGVDEQFF.